This TCR beta chain was sequenced in a study of cytomegalovirus exposure and HLA in healthy donors. Both 60 Vbeta primers and 13 Jbeta primers went into the PCR. Measured with immunoSEQ multiplex PCR; TCRdb has only the in-frame clones, and not every one. The data show 200,000 or so clones, approximately 83% seen once. All the people who gave samples were healthy bone marrow donors. This CDR3 region has 14 residues. The germline V gene encodes CDR1 MNHNS and CDR2 SASEGT. Unmatched junction bases numbered 8, after V lost 5 bases and J lost 6 bases. As regards this clone: Its specificity is unknown.

General study findings and limits: Earlier findings revealed that most TCR beta V segments proved productive either about 87% or about 30% of the time.

The J gene is TRBJ2-7, the V gene TRBV6-1; TRBD1 agrees at 9 bases. The specimen was PBMCs. The TCR was taken from a boy younger than 10 in good health and CMV-seronegative. CDR3 in DNA: TGTGCCAGCAGTATACACTTGACAGGGGGCGAGCAGTACTTC. Amino acid sequence: CASSIHLTGGEQYF.